This T cell receptor (beta chain) was identified in a study of blood T cell repertoires in COVID-19 (dated by TCRdb to 2018 to 2020). About the study as a whole: Samples covering the acute and convalescent phases of COVID-19 were provided by collaborators in the United States, Italy and Spain. The prospective study material was composed of cDNA or gDNA derived from T cells, B-cell-depleted T cells, or PBMCs. The dataset comprised deeply sampled blood TCRbeta repertoires from subjects exposed to, actively infected with, or recovered from COVID-19. The repertoires were released in a freely available public database intended as a resource for research on the immune response to SARS-CoV-2. The samples were drawn from the first 160 participants of the ongoing ImmuneRACE study and from roughly 1,300 subjects provided by 6 global collaborators. A de-identified subject ID, COVID-19 status, age in years and sex were almost always included in the sample metadata. Where HLA class I and class II types were available, the types were taken from metadata supplied by the sample provider, not from assay-based typing.

The study at large found these results: Clinical and demographic metadata were provided uncurated, with the amount varying by source and participant.

TCRbeta CDR3 regions were amplified from genomic DNA by means of the immunoSEQ Assay, a bias-controlled multiplex PCR. On the study's bioinformatics: The number of nucleated cells in each sample was estimated from the amplification of reference gene primers within the assay. To quantify the absolute abundance of each unique TCRbeta CDR3 rearrangement, sequence reads were collapsed and filtered. For each sample, productive Simpson clonality was calculated by taking the square root of Simpson's diversity index across productive rearrangements. TCRdb mirrors the immuneACCESS table, restricted to in-frame sequences. Some clones are absent from its copies; in checked studies, under half trace to an unresolved V gene, and the reason for the others is unknown. V, J and clone size derive from that table, while D and trimming were established from the DNA sequence. The sample includes about 170,000 clones, with about 85% observed a single time. 3% to 4% of the sample lies in the top ten.

Details on this clone: The clone's antigen remains unknown. No base-level quality is on record; no much larger clone is a single base apart. Distinct nucleotide sequences in the sample also encode this CDR3.

V gives up 9 bases and J gives up 0 bases, and the segment between their germline ends measures 15 bases. From the cysteine through the phenylalanine, the CDR3 covers 15 amino acids. The sequence is cut down to CDR3 DNA, 45 bases in frame from base 1. The germline V gene (reference sequence) yields LNHDA for CDR1 and SQIVND for CDR2. Whole blood was collected in K2EDTA tubes by collaborating institutions according to the institutions' own protocols. For TCRbeta analysis, collaborators shipped samples in one of three forms: frozen whole blood, isolated PBMCs, or DNA extracted from either of those sample types.

Rearrangement joined TRBV19 to TRBJ2-4; a tentative D call is TRBD2 (5 bases match). The receptor comes from a human donor with acute or convalescent COVID-19. The donor label of this sample is uncertain. The sample comprised peripheral blood. The CDR3 protein: CASRVGLLAKNIQYF. The DNA sequence is as follows: TGTGCCAGCCGCGTTGGACTGCTAGCCAAAAACATTCAGTACTTC. Outside the CDR3, residues come from the reference TRBV19 and TRBJ2-4 proteins, so the full variable domain is: DGGITQSPKYLFRKEGQNVTLSCEQNLNHDAMYWYRQDPGQGLRLIYYSQIVNDFQKGDIAEGYSVSREKKESFPLTVTSAQKNPTAFYLCASRVGLLAKNIQYFGAGTRLSVL.